One T cell receptor beta chain is described in this entry. What it recognizes is unknown. The germline V gene encodes CDR1 GTSNPN and CDR2 SVGIG (reference sequence). The CDR3 totals 13 residues. V lost 3 bases to trimming and J lost 6 bases, with 11 bases between them. These data belong to a study of T cell responses to AZD1222 COVID-19 vaccine. General study findings and limits: Regions 160-218 and 743-854 dominated among vaccine-associated CD4 TCRs spanning spike. Spike-specific TCR breadth and depth were elevated following two AZD1222 doses.

Assay: immunoSEQ multiplex PCR; the TCRdb copy retains only in-frame clones and omits some. The sample lists about 82,000 clones, approximately 90% seen once, with about 5.2% in the top ten. The sequence was collected from an adult in good health. The material sequenced was peripheral blood, taken on day 0 of AZD1222 vaccination. The chain has TRBV30 and TRBJ1-4; the D is unclear. The CDR3 region has the DNA TGTGCCTGGAGGACTGATCATTATGAAAAACTGTTTTTT. This gives the protein CAWRTDHYEKLFF. Filled out from reference TRBV30 and TRBJ1-4, the complete variable domain reads SQTIHQWPATLVQPVGSPLSLECTVEGTSNPNLYWYRQAAGRGLQLLFYSVGIGQISSEVPQNLSASRPQDRQFILSSKKLLLSDSGFYLCAWRTDHYEKLFFGSGTQLSVL.